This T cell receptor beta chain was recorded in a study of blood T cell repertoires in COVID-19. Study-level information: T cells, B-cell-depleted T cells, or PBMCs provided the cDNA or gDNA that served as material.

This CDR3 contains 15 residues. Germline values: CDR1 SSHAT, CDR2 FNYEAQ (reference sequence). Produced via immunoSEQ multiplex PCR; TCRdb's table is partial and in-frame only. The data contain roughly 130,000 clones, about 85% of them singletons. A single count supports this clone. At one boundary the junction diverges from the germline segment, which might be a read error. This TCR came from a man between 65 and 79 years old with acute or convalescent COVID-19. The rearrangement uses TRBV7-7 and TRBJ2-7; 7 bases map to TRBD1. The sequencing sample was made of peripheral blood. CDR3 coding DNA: TGTGCTAGCAGCCCCACCCATACAGGGGAGCAGGGGCAGTACTTC. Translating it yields CASSPTHTGEQGQYF.